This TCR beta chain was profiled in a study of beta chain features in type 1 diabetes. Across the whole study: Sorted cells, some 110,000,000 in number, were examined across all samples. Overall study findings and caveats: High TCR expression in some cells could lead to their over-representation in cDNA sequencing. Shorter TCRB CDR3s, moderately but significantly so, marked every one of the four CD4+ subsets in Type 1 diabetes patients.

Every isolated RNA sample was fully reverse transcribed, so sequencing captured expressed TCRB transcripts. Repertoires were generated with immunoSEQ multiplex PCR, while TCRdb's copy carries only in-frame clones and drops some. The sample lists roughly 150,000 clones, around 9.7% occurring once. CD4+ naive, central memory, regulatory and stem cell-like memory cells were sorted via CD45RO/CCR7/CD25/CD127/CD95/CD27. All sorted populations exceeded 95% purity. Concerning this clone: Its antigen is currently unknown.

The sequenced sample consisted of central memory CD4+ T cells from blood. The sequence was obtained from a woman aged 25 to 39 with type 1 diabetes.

CDR3 bases: TGTGCCAGCAGTGAAACAGAAGGGGGCGGCTATGGCTACACCTTC. Translating gives CASSETEGGGYGYTF. The chain joins TRBV2 to TRBJ1-2, with 7 positions matching TRBD1. CDR1 and CDR2 (germline): SNHLY, FYNNEI. This CDR3 has 15 residues. Germline trimming cut 2 bases from V and 4 bases from J; bases unmatched to any gene: 7.